The 17 T cell receptor beta chains given below trace back to one sample, sequenced in a study of cytomegalovirus exposure and HLA in healthy donors. Primers included in the PCR were 60 Vbeta and 13 Jbeta primers. Assay: immunoSEQ multiplex PCR; the TCRdb copy retains only in-frame clones and omits some. The profile shows about 140,000 clones, under 70% of them singletons. Sequenced: PBMCs. These receptors were taken from a woman aged 55-70 years in good health and CMV-seronegative.

The chain links TRBV29-1 to TRBJ1-3; D unclear. Between the trimmed V and J ends, which lost 0 bases and 7 bases, there was a span of 10 bases. The CDR3 spans 13 residues. Germline CDR1 and CDR2: SQVTM and ANQGSEA. The CDR3 protein is CSVEDGSGNTIYF. CDR3 DNA: TGCAGCGTTGAAGATGGGTCGGGGAACACCATATATTTT.

There are a few counts of this clone. The chain recombines TRBV5-6 with TRBJ2-1; unclear D gene. The CDR3 contains 16 residues. Trimming removed 3 bases from V and 0 bases from J, with 13 bases in between. Germline V gene lookup returns CDR1 SGHDT and CDR2 YYEEEE. The CDR3 bases are TGTGCCAGCAGCTCGTCGACATTTAGCTCCTACAATGAGCAGTTCTTC. It translates to CASSSSTFSSYNEQFF.

This clone qualifies as medium-sized (0.01 to 0.1%). This sequence joins TRBV5-6 and TRBJ2-7, with 8 bases lining up with TRBD2. The trim removed 1 base at V and 4 bases at J, leaving 7 bases unmatched. The CDR3 contains 15 residues. Germline CDR1 is SGHDT and CDR2 is YYEEEE. CDR3 loop: CASSLHSGVGYEQYF. CDR3 coding DNA: TGTGCCAGCAGCTTGCATAGCGGGGTAGGATACGAGCAGTACTTC.

The chain uses TRBV19 and TRBJ2-7; 14 nucleotides agree with TRBD2. The CDR3 covers 15 residues. Germline V gene lookup returns CDR1 LNHDA and CDR2 SQIVND (reference sequence). V shed 7 bases and J 5 bases; nucleotides not matched to a gene: 7. DNA of the CDR3: TGTGCCAGTACCATGGGACTAGCGGGAGTCCACGAGCAGTACTTC. Residues: CASTMGLAGVHEQYF.

V gene TRBV4-1 combines with J gene TRBJ1-2; the D gene is possibly TRBD1 (5 bases). Germline-derived CDR1 and CDR2 are MGHRA and YSYEKL. Trimming stripped 0 bases from V and 0 bases from J, with 8 bases between. This CDR3 has 15 residues. This CDR3 is CASSQDGGANYGYTF. CDR3 in DNA: TGCGCCAGCAGCCAAGATGGAGGGGCTAACTATGGCTACACCTTC.

This clone was seen only a few times. The chain carries TRBV27 and TRBJ2-2; 8 nucleotides match TRBD2. Unmatched junction bases numbered 7, after V lost 6 bases and J lost 7 bases. The CDR3 spans 14 residues. Germline V CDR1 and CDR2: MNHEY, SMNVEV (reference sequence). CDR3 bases: TGTGCCAGCAGGCCAGCGGGAGAGGTCGGGGAGCTGTTTTTT. Translation gives CASRPAGEVGELFF.

The chain combines TRBV19 with TRBJ2-5, with D maybe TRBD2 (5 bases). Trimming removed 10 bases from V and 5 bases from J, with 14 bases in between. CDR1 and CDR2 (germline): LNHDA, SQIVND (reference sequence). The CDR3 spans 12 residues. CDR3 in amino acids: CATGVRGETQYF. CDR3 bases: TGTGCCACCGGGGTCCGCGGGGAGACCCAGTACTTC. Supplemented by reference TRBV19 and TRBJ2-5, the full variable domain reads DGGITQSPKYLFRKEGQNVTLSCEQNLNHDAMYWYRQDPGQGLRLIYYSQIVNDFQKGDIAEGYSVSREKKESFPLTVTSAQKNPTAFYLCATGVRGETQYFGPGTRLLVL.

This chain uses TRBV11-2 with TRBJ2-1; D may be TRBD1 (5 bases). Per germline, CDR1 SGHAT and CDR2 FQNNGV. The CDR3 has 12 residues. V dropped 1 base and J dropped 15 bases, with 13 bases sitting between them. The CDR3 nucleotides read TGTGCCAGCAGCTTAGGGTCCAGGGTAGGGTTCTTC. Translated, it gives CASSLGSRVGFF.

This chain uses TRBV4-1 with TRBJ1-2; no clear D gene. In germline, CDR1 is MGHRA, CDR2 YSYEKL. The V end was cut by 0 bases, the J end by 4 bases, with 9 bases between. CDR3 length: 14 residues. The chain's CDR3 is CASSQETGAYGYTF. The CDR3 nucleotides are TGCGCCAGCAGCCAAGAAACGGGAGCCTATGGCTACACCTTC.

This chain connects TRBV7-2 to TRBJ2-1; 10 bases map to TRBD2. The CDR3 totals 15 residues. The germline V gene encodes CDR1 SGHTA and CDR2 FQGNSA. V was pared by 1 base and J by 7 bases, with 4 bases of the junction left unmatched. As DNA, the CDR3 is TGTGCCAGCAGCTTAGAACTAGCGGGGCATAATGAGCAGTTCTTC. As protein: CASSLELAGHNEQFF.

The rearrangement uses TRBV5-6 and TRBJ1-6, with D hard to call. Germline CDR1 SGHDT, CDR2 YYEEEE. The CDR3 covers 16 residues. V gave up 2 bases and J gave up 0 bases, with 9 bases separating them. The CDR3 DNA follows: TGTGCCAGCAGCTTAGCAGCTAGCTCCTATAATTCACCCCTCCACTTT. Residues: CASSLAASSYNSPLHF.

A word on this clone: Other DNA sequences in this specimen translate into the identical CDR3. This chain uses TRBV4-3 with TRBJ2-2; D is possibly TRBD2 (7 bases). Germline CDR1 is LGHNA and CDR2 is YSLEER. The CDR3 runs 18 residues. With 4 bases removed from V and 1 base from J, the gap between germline ends came to 19 bases. This CDR3 is CASSLSARGGRNTGELFF. The CDR3 DNA reads as TGCGCCAGCAGCCTGTCCGCCCGCGGGGGCCGGAACACCGGGGAGCTGTTTTTT.

This clone was seen a few times. The chain has TRBV7-9 and TRBJ1-1; TRBD1 matches 8 bases. The CDR3 runs to 11 residues. Looked up from germline, CDR1 is SEHNR and CDR2 is FQNEAQ (reference sequence). The trim removed 5 bases at V and 12 bases at J, leaving 5 bases unmatched. CDR3 region: CASSLGQGSFF. The CDR3 DNA reads as TGTGCCAGCAGCCTCGGACAGGGATCTTTCTTT.

The chain is built from TRBV6-5 and TRBJ1-2; D ambiguous. Between the trimmed V and J ends, which lost 7 bases and 4 bases, there was a span of 13 bases. Germline V CDR1 and CDR2: MNHEY, SVGAGI. The CDR3 runs 13 residues. The CDR3 region is CASNLRNTYGYTF. CDR3 sequence (DNA): TGTGCCAGCAACCTCAGGAATACCTATGGCTACACCTTC.

This chain links TRBV18 with TRBJ2-1; perhaps TRBD2 as D (6 bases). CDR3 length: 16 residues. Per germline, CDR1 KGHSH and CDR2 LQKENI. V was shortened by 2 bases and J by 0 bases, with 11 bases between the two germline ends. In DNA, the CDR3 is TGTGCCAGCTCACCATTTGCGGGGAGCTCCTACAATGAGCAGTTCTTC. The encoded protein is CASSPFAGSSYNEQFF.

This chain connects TRBV10-3 to TRBJ1-4; D perhaps matches TRBD1 (6 bases). The CDR3 is 15 residues long. Germline CDR1 ENHRY, CDR2 SYGVKD. V gave up 8 bases and J gave up 8 bases, with 21 bases separating them. CDR3: CAISSEDRIGEKLFF. CDR3 in DNA: TGTGCCATCTCGTCCGAAGACAGGATAGGGGAAAAACTGTTTTTT.

The V gene is TRBV6-1, the J gene TRBJ2-1; D gene unclear. CDR1 is MNHNS and CDR2 is SASEGT in the germline V gene. CDR3 length: 15 amino acids. V was shortened by 6 bases and J by 4 bases, with 16 bases between the two germline ends. The CDR3 DNA follows: TGTGCCAGCAGAACCACTTTGGCTAGATACAATGAGCAGTTCTTC. Translation: CASRTTLARYNEQFF.